The 30 T cell receptor beta chains below all came from one sample that was sequenced in a study of identical twins. From the 5' RACE reads, TCRdb called clonotypes with MiXCR, one entry per CDR3 protein. The sample yields about 260,000 distinct CDR3 sequences, roughly 7% seen once. The sample was also reused in another study, on yellow fever vaccine responses in identical twins.

What was sequenced was memory (CD45RO+) T cells sorted from blood. Receptor source: a woman between 18 and 29 years old in good health.

The chain employs TRBV5-4 and TRBJ2-1, with 7 bases fitting TRBD2. The junction had 7 bases not matched to a gene; V was cut back by 0 bases and J by 1 base. Germline CDR1 and CDR2: SGHNT and YYREEE (reference sequence). CDR3 length: 17 amino acids. The CDR3 loop reads CASSLVGAGVSYNEQFF. CDR3 DNA sequence: TGTGCCAGCAGCTTGGTAGGTGCGGGGGTTTCCTACAATGAGCAGTTCTTC.

V is TRBV6-5 and J is TRBJ2-1; D is perhaps TRBD2 (5 bases). The V and J ends lost 2 bases and 12 bases respectively, with 8 bases between them. CDR3 length: 11 residues. Looked up from germline, CDR1 is MNHEY and CDR2 is SVGAGI. CDR3 sequence reads: CASSYKAVQFF. The CDR3 region has the DNA TGTGCCAGCAGTTACAAAGCGGTGCAGTTCTTC.

The chain is built from TRBV5-1 and TRBJ2-5; 7 positions agree with TRBD2. The germline V gene encodes CDR1 SGHRS and CDR2 YFSETQ. The V segment lost 0 bases and the J segment 3 bases; nucleotides outside the gene matches: 8. The length of the CDR3 is 16 residues. This CDR3 reads CASSLGSGTMKETQYF. In DNA, the CDR3 is TGCGCCAGCAGCTTGGGTTCGGGGACTATGAAAGAGACCCAGTACTTC. Variable domain in full (rest from reference TRBV5-1 and TRBJ2-5): KAGVTQTPRYLIKTRGQQVTLSCSPISGHRSVSWYQQTPGQGLQFLFEYFSETQRNKGNFPGRFSGRQFSNSRSEMNVSTLELGDSALYLCASSLGSGTMKETQYFGPGTRLLVL.

This clonotype turned up a few times. The chain uses TRBV11-1 and TRBJ2-1; 15 nucleotides agree with TRBD2. From germline, CDR1 is SGHAT and CDR2 FQDESV (reference sequence). The ends lost 5 bases at V and 6 bases at J; junction bases unmatched: 11. The CDR3 contains 18 residues. The CDR3 region has the DNA TGTGCCAGCAGCCCGGGACTAGCGGGAGGAGTTTTTCTCAATGAGCAGTTCTTC. Its protein is CASSPGLAGGVFLNEQFF.

The rearrangement joins TRBV3-1 to TRBJ2-5, with 8 positions matching TRBD2. CDR1 and CDR2 from the germline V gene are LGHDT and YNNKEL (reference sequence). The CDR3 runs to 14 residues. V shed 4 bases, J shed 2 bases, and the junction held 3 bases outside the gene matches. The CDR3 DNA sequence: TGTGCCAGCAGCCCACTAGCGGAGCAAGAGACCCAGTACTTC. It translates to CASSPLAEQETQYF.

In nucleotides, the CDR3 is TGCGCCAGCAGTCTCGGGGGAATGGAGACCCAGTACTTC. This encodes CASSLGGMETQYF. The genes are TRBV5-1 and TRBJ2-5; perhaps TRBD2 as D (6 bases). Germline CDR1 and CDR2: SGHRS and YFSETQ. V gave up 5 bases and J gave up 5 bases, with 13 bases separating them. The CDR3 totals 13 residues.

This clonotype turned up a few times. V gene TRBV7-2 combines with J gene TRBJ2-2; 7 positions match TRBD1. The length of the CDR3 is 17 residues. From germline, CDR1 is SGHTA and CDR2 FQGNSA. J was trimmed by 2 bases and V by 5 bases; bases with no gene match: 11. CDR3 in DNA: TGTGCCAGCAGCATGGGGGCCCGGGACAGAAACACCGGGGAGCTGTTTTTT. Amino acids: CASSMGARDRNTGELFF.

The chain links TRBV7-9 to TRBJ2-5; 7 bases align to TRBD2. Germline CDR1 and CDR2: SEHNR and FQNEAQ (reference sequence). This CDR3 has 17 residues. V was pared by 7 bases and J by 3 bases, with 17 bases of the junction left unmatched. CDR3 region: CASNPGGIWAGEETQYF. CDR3 sequence (DNA): TGTGCCAGCAACCCCGGAGGAATTTGGGCGGGAGAAGAGACCCAGTACTTC.

This clonotype was seen many times. The V gene is TRBV10-3, the J gene TRBJ1-6, with D perhaps TRBD1 (6 bases). V was clipped by 5 bases and J by 6 bases, with 14 bases between them. CDR3 length: 15 residues. Germline V gives CDR1 ENHRY, CDR2 SYGVKD. CDR3 loop: CAISNLLDSNSPLHF. The CDR3 DNA sequence: TGTGCCATCAGTAATCTACTGGACAGTAATTCACCCCTCCACTTT.

V and J are TRBV6-1 and TRBJ1-2; no clear D. Germline-derived CDR1 and CDR2 are MNHNS and SASEGT. The CDR3 has 19 amino acids. Between the trimmed V and J ends, which lost 3 bases and 4 bases, there was a span of 27 bases. CDR3 protein: CASSDVLGGSTSSAYGYTF. CDR3 bases: TGTGCCAGCAGTGATGTTTTGGGAGGGAGCACTAGCAGTGCCTATGGCTACACCTTC.

Concerning this clonotype itself: This could be a read error, since a much larger clone is one nucleotide away. This chain connects TRBV27 to TRBJ2-3; 14 bases agree with TRBD2. The junction had 5 bases not matched to a gene; V was cut back by 6 bases and J by 3 bases. The CDR3 sequence is 16 residues long. The germline V gene has CDR1 MNHEY and CDR2 SMNVEV (reference sequence). CDR3 sequence reads: CASRRLAGGFTDTQYF. CDR3 nucleotides: TGTGCCAGCAGAAGACTAGCGGGGGGGTTTACAGATACGCAGTATTTT.

The table lists this clonotype with a few counts. This sequence joins TRBV7-6 and TRBJ2-3; tentatively, D is TRBD2 (6 bases). Germline CDR1 SGHVS, CDR2 FNYEAQ. The CDR3 consists of 16 residues. Trimming left V 1 base short and J 2 bases short, with 13 bases between. CDR3 DNA: TGTGCCAGCAGCTTAGGGGCGGGGAGCTCCACAGATACGCAGTATTTT. The encoded protein is CASSLGAGSSTDTQYF.

This clonotype was picked up many times. The chain uses TRBV4-1 and TRBJ1-1, with D possibly TRBD1 on 5 matching bases. Germline CDR1 and CDR2: MGHRA and YSYEKL. CDR3 length equals 14 residues. V shed 4 bases and J shed 8 bases, with 17 bases lying between them. The CDR3 region is CASSLREAFAEAFF. CDR3 nucleotides: TGCGCCAGCAGCCTCAGGGAGGCCTTCGCGGAAGCTTTCTTT.

This clonotype was picked up a small number of times. The chain combines TRBV11-3 with TRBJ2-7; D remains unclear. Germline V CDR1 and CDR2: SGHNT, YENEEA. The CDR3 spans 15 residues. V was clipped by 5 bases and J by 2 bases, with 16 bases between them. The CDR3 region is CASSPSVAAPYEQYF. Here the CDR3 DNA reads TGTGCCAGCAGCCCCAGCGTGGCGGCCCCCTACGAGCAGTACTTC.

This clonotype was seen many times. The chain joins TRBV5-1 to TRBJ1-4; perhaps TRBD1 as D (6 bases). V shed 1 base and J shed 8 bases, with 12 bases lying between them. The CDR3 runs 14 residues. Germline V gives CDR1 SGHRS, CDR2 YFSETQ. The CDR3 region has the DNA TGCGCCAGCAGCTTGACGGAGGGGGGAGAAAAACTGTTTTTT. Protein: CASSLTEGGEKLFF. The full variable domain, its missing parts supplied by reference TRBV5-1 and TRBJ1-4, is KAGVTQTPRYLIKTRGQQVTLSCSPISGHRSVSWYQQTPGQGLQFLFEYFSETQRNKGNFPGRFSGRQFSNSRSEMNVSTLELGDSALYLCASSLTEGGEKLFFGSGTQLSVL.

The chain employs TRBV6-5 and TRBJ2-1; TRBD1 agrees at 7 bases. The CDR3 loop spans 16 amino acids. The junction had 5 bases not matched to a gene; V was cut back by 0 bases and J by 3 bases. The germline CDR1 and CDR2 sequences are MNHEY and SVGAGI. DNA for the CDR3: TGTGCCAGCAGTTACTCTACAGGGGAAAACTACAATGAGCAGTTCTTC. Translated: CASSYSTGENYNEQFF.

This clonotype was detected many times. The J gene is TRBJ1-4, the V gene TRBV2; D call uncertain. CDR1 is SNHLY and CDR2 is FYNNEI in the germline V gene. Trimming left V 5 bases short and J 8 bases short, with 3 bases between. The CDR3 covers 10 residues. CDR3: CASSREKLFF. The CDR3 DNA is TGTGCCAGCAGTCGCGAAAAACTGTTTTTT.

There are many counts of this clonotype. The chain carries TRBV4-1 and TRBJ1-2; D ambiguous. Germline V gene lookup returns CDR1 MGHRA and CDR2 YSYEKL. The CDR3 contains 16 residues. Trimming removed 6 bases at V and 2 bases at J, with 19 bases between. The CDR3 loop reads CASRPYYSEVNYGYTF. The CDR3 DNA is TGCGCCAGCAGACCCTACTACTCGGAAGTCAACTATGGCTACACCTTC.

The chain carries TRBV4-1 and TRBJ2-1, with 7 bases lining up with TRBD1. Germline V gene lookup returns CDR1 MGHRA and CDR2 YSYEKL. This CDR3 region has 15 residues. The ends lost 2 bases at V and 7 bases at J; junction bases unmatched: 8. The CDR3 DNA is TGCGCCAGCAGCCAAACCGGACAGGCGACTAATGAGCAGTTCTTC. Amino acid sequence: CASSQTGQATNEQFF.

The V call is TRBV5-8, the J call TRBJ1-4, with D uncertain. This CDR3 has 12 residues. The ends were cut back, 1 base at V and 7 bases at J, with 5 bases in the middle. CDR1 and CDR2 from the germline V gene are SGHTS and YDEGEE. CDR3 sequence reads: CASSLLGEKLFF. The CDR3 coding sequence is TGTGCCAGCAGCTTGCTTGGTGAAAAACTGTTTTTT.

This chain uses TRBV20-1 with TRBJ2-5; 8 bases agree with TRBD2. V lost 4 bases to trimming and J lost 0 bases; unmatched junction nucleotides: 10. CDR3 length: 16 residues. In germline, CDR1 is DFQATT, CDR2 SNEGSKA (reference sequence). The CDR3 reads CSATPPRGRNQETQYF. The CDR3, as DNA: TGCAGTGCTACCCCGCCACGCGGGAGGAACCAAGAGACCCAGTACTTC.

The rearrangement joins TRBV6-5 to TRBJ2-5, with D perhaps matching TRBD1 or TRBD2 (5 bases each). Germline lookup yields CDR1 MNHEY and CDR2 SVGAGI. The CDR3 extends over 14 amino acids. V lost 2 bases and J lost 12, with 19 bases in between. The CDR3 bases are TGTGCCAGCAGTTACGGGACCCAGTCCTCAGTCAAGTACTTC. It yields the protein CASSYGTQSSVKYF.

This clonotype came up once. Being one base from a much bigger clone, this may be a read error. This likely comes from a read error, as the CDR3 has no conserved phenylalanine or tryptophan at its end. The gene calls are TRBV24-1 and TRBJ2-5; D unclear. Germline values: CDR1 KGHDR, CDR2 SFDVKD. This CDR3 is 14 amino acids long. The V and J ends lost 5 bases and 1 base respectively, with 10 bases between them. The CDR3 spells CATSAGQTQETQYL. The CDR3 DNA sequence: TGTGCCACCAGTGCTGGGCAGACCCAAGAGACCCAGTACTTA.

This clonotype came up a few times. This chain uses TRBV15 with TRBJ1-4; D unresolved. CDR1 is LNHNV, CDR2 YYDKDF, per germline (reference sequence). This CDR3 region has 17 residues. Trimming cost V 3 bases and J 3 bases, with 17 bases left between them. The CDR3 region is CATSSPGVAGANEKLFF. CDR3 bases: TGTGCCACCAGCAGCCCCGGGGTGGCCGGGGCTAATGAAAAACTGTTTTTT.

This clonotype has at least ten counts. This chain connects TRBV7-2 to TRBJ1-2, with 9 bases matching TRBD1. The V segment lost 5 bases and the J segment 5 bases; nucleotides outside the gene matches: 6. Germline V lookup: CDR1 SGHTA, CDR2 FQGNSA. This CDR3 spans 14 amino acids. CDR3 coding DNA: TGTGCCAGCAGCGCGGACAGGGGACGTTATGGCTACACCTTC. Its translation is CASSADRGRYGYTF.

The chain is built from TRBV20-1 and TRBJ2-1; the match to TRBD2 covers 11 bases. The CDR3 sequence is 19 residues long. V gave up 1 base and J gave up 2 bases; unmatched junction bases: 13. The V gene's germline CDR1 is DFQATT and CDR2 SNEGSKA (reference sequence). CDR3: CSARARKPRLAGTYNEQFF. Written as DNA, the CDR3 is TGCAGTGCTAGAGCTCGGAAGCCGAGACTAGCGGGGACCTACAATGAGCAGTTCTTC.

CDR3 sequence (DNA): TGTGCCAGCAGCCAGGATTTGGGGCTTGGTAATTCACCCCTCCACTTT. Translating gives CASSQDLGLGNSPLHF. The V gene is TRBV3-1, the J gene TRBJ1-6; a weak D match, TRBD1 (5 bases). The germline V and J ends were trimmed by 3 bases and 6 bases, with 15 bases remaining between them. Germline lookup yields CDR1 LGHDT and CDR2 YNNKEL (reference sequence). The CDR3 covers 16 residues.

At least ten counts were recorded for this clonotype. The rearrangement uses TRBV7-3 and TRBJ2-3, with D hard to call. The CDR3 covers 15 residues. The V gene's germline CDR1 is SGHTA and CDR2 FQGTGA. V lost 5 bases to trimming and J lost 3 bases, with 15 bases between them. CDR3 in amino acids: CASSLGPSLTDTQYF. CDR3 DNA sequence: TGTGCCAGCAGCCTAGGCCCCAGCCTAACAGATACGCAGTATTTT.

This clonotype turned up a few times. The chain joins TRBV5-1 to TRBJ1-1; unclear D gene. The CDR3 covers 17 residues. The V gene's germline CDR1 is SGHRS and CDR2 YFSETQ. With 0 bases removed from V and 0 bases from J, the gap between germline ends came to 15 bases. Here the CDR3 DNA reads TGCGCCAGCAGCTTGGGTAACCGGGGAGGCGTGAACACTGAAGCTTTCTTT. Translated, it gives CASSLGNRGGVNTEAFF.

This rearrangement joins TRBV27 to TRBJ2-3; D is unclear. The germline V gene encodes CDR1 MNHEY and CDR2 SMNVEV (reference sequence). CDR3 size: 14 residues. The V gene lost 0 bases and the J gene lost 4 bases, with 8 bases spanning the gap. CDR3: CASSLSRMADTQYF. The CDR3 DNA reads as TGTGCCAGCAGTTTATCGAGGATGGCAGATACGCAGTATTTT.